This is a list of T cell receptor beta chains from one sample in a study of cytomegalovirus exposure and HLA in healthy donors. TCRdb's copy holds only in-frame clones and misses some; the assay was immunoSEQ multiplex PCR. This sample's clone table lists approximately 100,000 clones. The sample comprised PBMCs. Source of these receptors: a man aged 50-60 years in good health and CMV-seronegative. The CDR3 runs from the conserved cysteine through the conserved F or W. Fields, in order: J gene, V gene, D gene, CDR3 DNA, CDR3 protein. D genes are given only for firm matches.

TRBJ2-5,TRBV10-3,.,TGTGCCATCAGTGATCCCCTGGGTTTCGGAGGGGAGACCCAGTACTTC,CAISDPLGFGGETQYF
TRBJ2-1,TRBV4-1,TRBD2,TGCGCCAGCAGCCTCTCCCCCATAAGCGGGGGGGCTCCCTTCTTC,CASSLSPISGGAPFF
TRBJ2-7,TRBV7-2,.,TGTGCCAGCAGTTCAGGGATTTCCTACGAGCAGTACTTC,CASSSGISYEQYF
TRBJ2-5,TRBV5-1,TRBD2,TGCGCCAGCAGCCCCTCGGGGGGTATGGAGACCCAGTACTTC,CASSPSGGMETQYF
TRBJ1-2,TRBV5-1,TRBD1,TGCGCCAGCAGCCCCGGACAGGTCGGTGGCTACACCTTC,CASSPGQVGGYTF
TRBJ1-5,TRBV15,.,TGCGCCACCAGCAGAGATGGGGCAGGTAATCAGCCCCAGCATTTT,CATSRDGAGNQPQHF
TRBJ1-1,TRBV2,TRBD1,TGTGCCAGCATTCGATCCTTAGGACAGGGGACTGAAGCTTTCTTT,CASIRSLGQGTEAFF
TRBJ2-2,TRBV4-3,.,TGCGCCAGCAGCCAAGATCCCAGGGGTGGCGGGGAGCTGTTTTTT,CASSQDPRGGGELFF
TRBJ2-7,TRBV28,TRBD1,TGTGCCAGCAACAGGGGGACGTTGAACGAGCAGTACTTC,CASNRGTLNEQYF
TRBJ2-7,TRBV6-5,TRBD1,TGTGCCAGCAGTCCCGGGACAGCCAGAGCGCAGTACTTC,CASSPGTARAQYF
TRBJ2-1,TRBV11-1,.,TGTGCCAGCAGCTTAGGAGAGAGGAATGAGCAGTTCTTC,CASSLGERNEQFF
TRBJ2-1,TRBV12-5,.,TGTGCTAGTGGTTTTGGAGGCGCTGCCTCGTACAATGAGCAGTTCTTC,CASGFGGAASYNEQFF
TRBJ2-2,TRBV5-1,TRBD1,TGCGCCAGCAGCTTAGGGGGACAGGTGCTTGGGGAGCTGTTTTTT,CASSLGGQVLGELFF
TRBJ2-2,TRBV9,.,TGTGCCAGCAGCCGTCTTAGGGGCTCGGGCGGGGAGCTGTTTTTT,CASSRLRGSGGELFF
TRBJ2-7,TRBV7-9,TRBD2,TGTGCCAGCAGCTTGACTAGCGGGGCCGAGCAGTACTTC,CASSLTSGAEQYF
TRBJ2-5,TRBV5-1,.,TGCGCCAGCAGCTCGTTGTGGGGCAAAGAGACCCAGTACTTC,CASSSLWGKETQYF
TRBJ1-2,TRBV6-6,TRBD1,TGTGCCAGCAGGCTACCGGGACAGGGTAACTATGGCTACACCTTC,CASRLPGQGNYGYTF
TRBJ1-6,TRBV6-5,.,TGTGCCAGCAGTTCGACGGGGACCTATAATTCACCCCTCCACTTT,CASSSTGTYNSPLHF
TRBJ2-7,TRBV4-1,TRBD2,TGCGCCAGCAGCCGTTCCGGAAGCGGGGGTGCCTACGAGCAGTACTTC,CASSRSGSGGAYEQYF
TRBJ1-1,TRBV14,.,TGTGCCAGCAGTCGACAACGGAACACTGAAGCTTTCTTT,CASSRQRNTEAFF
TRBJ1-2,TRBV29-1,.,TGCAGCGTTGAAGATCGAGAGCGCTATGGCTACACCTTC,CSVEDRERYGYTF
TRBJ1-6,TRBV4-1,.,TGCGCCCCCAGCCAAGGTGTTAGCGCAGGCGCCTATAATTCACCCCTCCACTTT,CAPSQGVSAGAYNSPLHF
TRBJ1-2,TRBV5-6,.,TGTGCCAGCAGCTTGGCTGGGCCTAACTATGGCTACACCTTC,CASSLAGPNYGYTF
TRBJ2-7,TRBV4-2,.,TGTGCCAGCAGCCAAAGGCGGGTCGGGGACGAGCAGTACTTC,CASSQRRVGDEQYF
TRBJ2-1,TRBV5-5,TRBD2,TGTGCCAGCAGCATAATAATGGGGGGAGGGAGGTGGGATGAGCAGTTCTTC,CASSIIMGGGRWDEQFF
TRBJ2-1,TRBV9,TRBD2,TGTGCCAGCAGCGCAAGCGGGGACTCCTACAATGAGCAGTTCTTC,CASSASGDSYNEQFF
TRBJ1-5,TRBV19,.,TGTGCCAGTAGTATAGTCAGCGGGACTAGCAATCAGCCCCAGCATTTT,CASSIVSGTSNQPQHF
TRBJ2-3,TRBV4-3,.,TGCGCCAGCAGCCAAGGGTCGCGGCAAGGGGCAGATACGCAGTATTTT,CASSQGSRQGADTQYF
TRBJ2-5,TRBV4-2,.,TGTGCCAGCAGCCAAGATATTGGCGAGACCCAGTACTTC,CASSQDIGETQYF
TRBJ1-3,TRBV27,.,TGTGCCAGCAGCTCGTTAGTGCCCCGGAACACCATATATTTT,CASSSLVPRNTIYF
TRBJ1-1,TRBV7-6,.,TGTGCCAGCAGCTACGGGGAAACTAGCACTGAAGCTTTCTTT,CASSYGETSTEAFF
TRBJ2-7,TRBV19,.,TGTGCCAGTAGCCCGGGGAACTACGAGCAGTACTTC,CASSPGNYEQYF
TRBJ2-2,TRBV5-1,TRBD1,TGCGCCAGCACGCCCCTAGGGACAGGGGTTTCCGGGGAGCTGTTTTTT,CASTPLGTGVSGELFF
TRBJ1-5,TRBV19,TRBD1,TGTGCCAGTAGTATCGACAGGGTCCAGCCCCAGCATTTT,CASSIDRVQPQHF
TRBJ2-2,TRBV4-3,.,TGCGCCAGCAGCCAATTCCCGCCAGGGAACACCGGGGAGCTGTTTTTT,CASSQFPPGNTGELFF
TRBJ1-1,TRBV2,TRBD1,TGTGCCAGCAGGGCAACAGGGGGCACTGAAGCTTTCTTT,CASRATGGTEAFF
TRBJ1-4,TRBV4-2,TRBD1,TGTGCCAGCAGCCCCTCGAACAGGGGCGCAACTAATGAAAAACTGTTTTTT,CASSPSNRGATNEKLFF
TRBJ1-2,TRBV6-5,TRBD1,TGTGCCAGCAGTCGCTATTCAGGGGGCGCCGATGGCTACACCTTC,CASSRYSGGADGYTF
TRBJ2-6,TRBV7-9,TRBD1,TGTGCCAGCAGCGGGACAGCTCCTGGGGCCAACGTCCTGACTTTC,CASSGTAPGANVLTF
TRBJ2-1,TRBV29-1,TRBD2,TGCAGCGTTGAGGCGGGAGCTAGGAATGAGCAGTTCTTC,CSVEAGARNEQFF
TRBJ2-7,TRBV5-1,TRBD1,TGCGCCAGCAGTAGACAGGGGCTAACCTACGAGCAGTACTTC,CASSRQGLTYEQYF
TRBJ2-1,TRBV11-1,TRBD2,TGTGCCAGCAGCCATGCTGGAAGCGGGAGTTACAATGAGCAGTTCTTC,CASSHAGSGSYNEQFF
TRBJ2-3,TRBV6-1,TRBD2,TGTGCCAGCAGTGGGCAAGGACTAGCGGGGGTCACAGATACGCAGTATTTT,CASSGQGLAGVTDTQYF
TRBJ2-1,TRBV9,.,TGTGCCAGCAGCGTAGAGCATGAGCAGTTCTTC,CASSVEHEQFF
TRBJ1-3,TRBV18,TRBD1,TGTGCCAGCTCACCTTCGGACAGGCTGGGGGGATACACCATATATTTT,CASSPSDRLGGYTIYF
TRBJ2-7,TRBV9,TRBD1,TGTGCCAGCAGCGGGGGACAGGGCGGCTACGAGCAGTACTTC,CASSGGQGGYEQYF
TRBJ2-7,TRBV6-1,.,TGTGCCAGCAGATCAGTGGGGGGTTCAAGAGAGCAGTACTTC,CASRSVGGSREQYF
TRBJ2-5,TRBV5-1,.,TGCGCCAGCAGCCCGGACAGGGAGGGCGAGACCCAGTACTTC,CASSPDREGETQYF
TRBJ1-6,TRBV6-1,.,TGTGCCAGCAGTGACAGGGCCGTGGCTAATTCACCCCTCCACTTT,CASSDRAVANSPLHF
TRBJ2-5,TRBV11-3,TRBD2,TGTGCCAGCAGCTCGAACCCTGAGCGGGAGGGCCGCGAGACCCAGTACTTC,CASSSNPEREGRETQYF
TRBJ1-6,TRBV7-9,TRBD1,TGTGCCAGCAGCACTGGGACAGGGGTGAATTCACCCCTCCACTTT,CASSTGTGVNSPLHF
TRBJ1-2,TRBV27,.,TGTGCCAGCAGGACAGCTTCCTATGGCTACACCTTC,CASRTASYGYTF
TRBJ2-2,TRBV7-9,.,TGTGCCAGCAGCTTAACGTTTAGCGCCGGGGAGCTGTTTTTT,CASSLTFSAGELFF
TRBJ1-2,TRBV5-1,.,TGCGCCAGCGGTACAGAAAGCGGCTATGGCTACACCTTC,CASGTESGYGYTF
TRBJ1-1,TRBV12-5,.,TGTGCTAGTGCGGGGATTGAGGGTACTGAAGCTTTCTTT,CASAGIEGTEAFF
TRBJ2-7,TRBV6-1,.,TGTGCCAGCAGAAAAGAGCGCACCCTCACCGAGCAGTACTTC,CASRKERTLTEQYF
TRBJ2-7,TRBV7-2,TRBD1,TGTGCCAGCAGCGTGACGTGGGACAGCGCCTACGAGCAGTACTTC,CASSVTWDSAYEQYF